This T cell receptor beta chain was sequenced during a study of T cells in Graves' hyperthyroidism and ophthalmopathy (dated by TCRdb to about 2019). About the investigation overall: Peripheral blood samples were taken at the time of initial diagnosis, prior to any treatment. To identify TCR V-J signatures that set the groups apart, the researchers used a discovery cohort of about a hundred patients, made up of 40 to 45 with Graves' ophthalmopathy and 57 with stable Graves' hyperthyroidism. Prospective prediction of ophthalmopathy was tested in an independent validation cohort of 18 to 20 hyperthyroidism patients and 17 patients who later progressed to ophthalmopathy. For training and testing, the 100 or so patients in the discovery cohort were randomly divided in a 7:3 ratio. Thyroid tissue and blood T-cell repertoires from about six Graves' hyperthyroidism patients were also compared in the study. After blood sampling, hyperthyroidism patients were treated with methimazole at a starting dose of 30 mg daily, and ophthalmopathy patients were treated with high-dose intravenous methylprednisolone. The paper reports TCR Vbeta CDR3 sequencing of roughly 140 peripheral blood samples: approximately 43 ophthalmopathy, under 80 hyperthyroidism and 17 progressor patients. The study at large found these results: Ophthalmopathy was separated from stable hyperthyroidism by a 13 V-J signature model, with 87.88% sensitivity and around 81% specificity obtained in cross-validation and 80%/75% obtained in testing. Sample size was not statistically predetermined, and investigators were not blinded to group allocation. Most expanded thyroid clonotypes (frequency above 0.001) were also found in blood, which suggests that blood repertoires may mirror thyroid immune responses. In validation, the model predicted progression to ophthalmopathy with 55% to 71% sensitivity and approximately 78% specificity, a median of 6.5 months before onset.

The germline V gene provides CDR1 SNHLY and CDR2 FYNNEI. The CDR3 runs 16 residues from the cysteine to the phenylalanine. Only the CDR3 DNA stays, 48 bases, in frame from base 1. At the junction V is shortened by 4 bases and J by 2 bases; bases outside the gene matches: 5. This clonotype was counted at least ten times. This clone's antigen is unknown. No base quality values were provided; no much bigger clone lies one nucleotide off. Amplification of TCR beta CDR3 regions was carried out from RNA transcripts. For the first round of RT-PCR on the TCR CDR3, the HTBI primer set was used together with the Qiagen OneStep RT-PCR kit. A second multiplex PCR round built the libraries, followed by size selection and purification. Libraries were sequenced paired-end with 100 bp reads on an Illumina HiSeq2000. The original methods were these. SOAPnuke was used to process the raw data, removing reads that contained adapters or uncalled bases, had a mean Phred below 15, or lacked an exact match to the constant primer or identifier. High-quality paired reads were merged with COPE v1.2.5, and unique nucleotide sequences were defined as clonotypes. MiTCR v1.1 was used to align clonotypes to the IMGT TRBV, TRBD and TRBJ reference segments. The analysis was restricted to V-J combinations with a frequency above 0.0001, which together covered roughly 99% of the repertoires. The TCS score was defined as F50 (clonal expansion) divided by E x V (chaos), with BLOSUM62-based TCRdist calculated between CDR3 peptides within each V-J. Welch's t-statistics and random forest reduced 500 to 650 V-J features to about 13, which were used in a naive Bayes classifier (R e1071). The public sequencing data were trimmed at Q25 with fastp and processed into clonotypes with MiXCR by TCRdb, which kept only in-frame beta chains. Merged by CDR3 protein, the rows form single entries marked with the most common genes and DNA. V and J calls and clone size were set by TCRdb, not the authors. The sample table holds roughly 350,000 distinct CDR3 sequences, of which 14% were seen once. The top ten constitute around 23% of the sample.

A patient counted as having stable Graves' hyperthyroidism if no progression to ophthalmopathy occurred over 18 months of follow-up. Hyperthyroidism patients were aged 18 to 65 years and newly diagnosed, with disease duration of less than 2 months. The study excluded patients with uncontrolled infections, other autoimmune diseases, pregnancy or lactation. Clinical symptoms, serum thyroxine and TRAb, thyroid ultrasound, and orbital computed tomography formed the basis for the diagnoses. Ficoll-Paque density gradient centrifugation was used to isolate PBMCs from around 10 ml of fresh peripheral blood. Trizol reagent was used to extract total RNA, and RNA quality was then checked on an Agilent 2100 Bioanalyzer.

The sequencing sample was made of blood. The V and J segments used are TRBV2 and TRBJ2-1, and 10 bases in between align with TRBD2. This TCR derives from a woman under 40 with Graves' hyperthyroidism. The DNA sequence is as follows: TGTGCCAGCAGTGCGGCTAGCGGGAGAACCTACAATGAGCAGTTCTTC. Translated, this is CASSAASGRTYNEQFF. The variable domain in full, with residues beyond the CDR3 obtained from the reference TRBV2 and TRBJ2-1 genes, is EPEVTQTPSHQVTQMGQEVILRCVPISNHLYFYWYRQILGQKVEFLVSFYNNEISEKSEIFDDQFSVERPDGSNFTLKIRSTKLEDSAMYFCASSAASGRTYNEQFFGPGTRLTVL.